This T cell receptor (beta chain) was sequenced during a study of immune cell composition in non-small cell lung cancer. Study as a whole: Histologic subtype was mainly adenocarcinoma or squamous cell carcinoma.

Findings and limits, study-wide: It was not proven that tumour-reactive clones equal dominant tumour-associated clones.

This CDR3 has 15 amino acids. The V segment lost 3 bases and the J segment 0 bases; nucleotides outside the gene matches: 3. Germline V gene lookup returns CDR1 SGHKS and CDR2 YYEKEE (reference sequence). Template was genomic DNA from frozen, unsorted single-cell suspensions. Worth noting for this clone: Its antigen is as yet unknown.

Produced via immunoSEQ multiplex PCR; TCRdb's table is partial and in-frame only. The data show thousands of clones, under 80% seen once. The sequence was obtained from a human donor with non-small cell lung cancer. The sequencing input was lung tumor tissue. The rearrangement joins TRBV5-5 to TRBJ2-5, with 9 bases fitting TRBD1. The CDR3 loop is CASSWTGADQETQYF. CDR3 DNA sequence: TGTGCCAGCAGCTGGACAGGGGCGGACCAAGAGACCCAGTACTTC.